Sequencing of this T cell receptor (beta chain) was carried out in a study of shared clonotypes between healthy human individuals. This CDR3 is 12 amino acids long. V was trimmed by 2 bases and J by 3 bases, leaving 5 bases between them. Germline V gene data show CDR1 as ENHRY and CDR2 as SYGVKD. The test was conducted at deep level. Clones were sequenced by immunoSEQ multiplex PCR, and TCRdb holds only the in-frame ones, with some missing. The table shows around 1.4 million clones, with around 98.5% occurring only once. Whole-study results and caveats: Genetic and exposure-history diversity was limited by the small donor number.

Concerning this clone: Its antigen is not known. Within the sample, other DNA sequences also encode this same CDR3.

The study separated CD4+ cells into CD45RA+ naive and CD45RA-negative memory subsets. The sample comprised naive CD4+ T cells sorted from blood. Subset described: CD45RA+ positively selected. The chain has TRBV10-3 and TRBJ2-7, with D hard to call. This receptor was taken from a young man in good health. The CDR3 DNA sequence: TGTGCCATCAGTGAGGTGGGCTACGAGCAGTACTTC. It encodes CAISEVGYEQYF.